The sequence of this T cell receptor beta chain was determined in a study of shared clonotypes between healthy human individuals (dated by TCRdb to 2020 to 2022). In the study overall: A couple of women and a few men aged 18 to 49 years were included in the cohort. For each donor, three plates each were used for CD4 naive and CD4 memory, two plates were used for CD8 naive, and one plate was used for CD8 memory. The study deeply sequenced blood TCR repertoires of five healthy adults to estimate repertoire size and the extent of clonotype sharing between individuals. Different laboratories and diverse techniques were used to prepare libraries and sequence TCR repertoires, to increase sequencing depth and limit assay-specific biases. Per donor, leukapheresis produced somewhere between about 0.85 and 9.5 billion PBMCs.

As to this clone: Its antigen is currently not known. It has no much larger one-base neighbor in the sample; base qualities were not kept.

CD8 naive samples consisted of CD45RO-negative cells that were positively selected for CCR7, yielding a CD45RA+CCR7+ population without TemRA cells. The donors were healthy, HIV-negative adults who had no recently reported acute infections or vaccinations. Only Caucasian adults living in Nashville, Tennessee, USA were represented among the donors. Blood was collected by leukapheresis, and PBMCs were isolated by Ficoll-Histopaque density gradient centrifugation and then cryopreserved in liquid nitrogen vapor phase. Purity and quantity of every magnetically sorted T cell population were checked by analytical flow cytometry. Genomic DNA was isolated from each sorted fraction and quantified by UV absorbance on a Nanodrop 2000c. Overall study results and their limits: Rarefaction of sorted-subset datasets indicated incomplete sequencing despite the large sequencing depth. Naive subsets generally had larger estimated clonotype richness than memory subsets did. Because the study included only a small number of donors, the genetic and exposure-history diversity represented was limited. Sampling was limited to blood, and TCR repertoires in tissue likely differ from TCR repertoires in blood. Sharing across a handful of donors was observed for approximately 5% of naive CD4, 3.5% of naive CD8, about 2.3% of memory CD4, and 0.4% of memory CD8 clonotypes. Pairwise subsampling led to the expectation that sequencing depth would affect the degree of clonotype sharing among donors. Clonotypes shared by all four sorted-subset donors showed higher generation probabilities than non-shared clonotypes.

Trimming removed 0 bases from V and 10 bases from J, leaving 4 bases between the germline ends. In the germline V gene, CDR1 corresponds to SNHLY and CDR2 to FYNNEI. Spanning cysteine to phenylalanine, the CDR3 consists of 11 amino acids. Just CDR3 DNA is preserved here, 33 bases in frame from base 1. Using the deep immunoSEQ assay, TCR CDR3 regions were amplified from genomic DNA by multiplex PCR. For each cell subset, the extracted genomic DNA was distributed evenly across all wells of several immunoSEQ 96-well plates, and each plate served as one replicate. For sorted subsets, approximately 210 ng of genomic DNA, equivalent to around 29,000 T cell genomes, went into each replicate PCR. Purified libraries were measured with a Qubit 3.0 fluorometer, size-checked on a Bioanalyzer 2100, and measured again with the KAPA Library Quantification kit. Each immunoSEQ 96-well plate was sequenced on its own single-read 150-cycle Illumina NextSeq 550 flow cell. The authors' analysis ran thus. The immunoSEQ output contained only junctional sequences without quality scores, so filtering could not match that applied to full-length reads. Sequences were annotated with PyIR, a Python wrapper for IgBLAST v1.9, and V/J genes and CDR3 were assigned using IMGT germline references. Reads were removed for weak V/J assignments (E-value above 1e-6), missing CDR3, stop codons, out-of-frame junctions, or ambiguous translated residues. V3J clonotypes were defined by identical inferred V gene, J gene, and CDR3 amino acid sequence. Percentage overlap between repertoires was computed as shared unique clonotypes divided by the size of the smaller repertoire. RTK rarefaction, the Chao1 estimator, and Recon v2.1 estimates of unobserved clonotypes were used to assess repertoire richness. OLGA was used to compute generation probabilities for all TCRbeta clonotypes that the gDNA method yielded from a handful of donors. TCRdb provides this immuneACCESS table in a form limited to in-frame rearrangements. Some clones are lacking; in checked studies, under half of them reflect an unresolved V gene, and why the rest are absent is not known. V and J calls and clone size are given by that table; D and trimming were obtained from the DNA. This sample is represented by 760,000 or so clones; 96% of them were singletons. The ten largest clonotypes hold under 0.3% of the sample.

Material for sequencing was naive CD8+ T cells sorted from blood. Explained via the paper, the cell subset or site label denotes: CD45RA+CCR7+. The receptor was isolated from a man aged 30 to 39 in good health. The V gene is TRBV2 and the J gene is TRBJ2-1; the D gene remains uncertain. Here is the DNA: TGTGCCAGCAGTGAAGCGAGGGAGCAGTTCTTC. Its translation is CASSEAREQFF.